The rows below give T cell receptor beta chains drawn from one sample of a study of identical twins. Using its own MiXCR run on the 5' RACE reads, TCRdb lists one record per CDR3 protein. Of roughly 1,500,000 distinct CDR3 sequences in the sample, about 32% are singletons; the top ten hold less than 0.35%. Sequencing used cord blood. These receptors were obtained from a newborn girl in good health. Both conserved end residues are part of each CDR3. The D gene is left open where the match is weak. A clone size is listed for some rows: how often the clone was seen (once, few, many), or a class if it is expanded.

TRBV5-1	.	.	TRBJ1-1	CASSSFSGSGMNTEAFF	TGCGCCAGCAGCTCATTTTCAGGGTCGGGAATGAACACTGAAGCTTTCTTT
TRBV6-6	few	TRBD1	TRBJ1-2	CASSYGDRRDGYTF	TGTGCCAGCAGTTACGGGGACAGGAGAGATGGCTACACCTTC
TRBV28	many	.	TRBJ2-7	CATRHLSSYEQYF	TGTGCCACCCGACACCTGAGCTCCTACGAGCAGTACTTC
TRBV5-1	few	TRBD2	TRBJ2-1	CASSLGGVSVLAFNEQFF	TGCGCCAGCAGTTTGGGGGGGGTCTCCGTACTAGCGTTCAATGAGCAGTTCTTC
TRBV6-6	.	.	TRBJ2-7	CASSLTRLGEQYF	TGTGCCAGCAGCCTCACTAGGCTCGGGGAGCAGTACTTC
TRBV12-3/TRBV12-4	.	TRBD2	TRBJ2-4	CASGRLAGKGTQYF	TGTGCCAGCGGGCGACTAGCGGGAAAGGGAACCCAGTACTTC
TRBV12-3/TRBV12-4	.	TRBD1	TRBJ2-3	CASSTSLGTGGGTDTQYF	TGTGCCAGCAGTACTTCTCTCGGGACAGGCGGAGGCACAGATACGCAGTATTTT
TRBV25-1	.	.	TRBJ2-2	CASSESGGELFF	TGTGCCAGCAGTGAATCGGGCGGGGAGCTGTTTTTT
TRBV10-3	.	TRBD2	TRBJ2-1	CAISERETSGIEQFF	TGTGCCATCAGTGAGAGGGAGACTAGCGGGATTGAGCAGTTCTTC
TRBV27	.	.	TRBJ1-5	CASSLAGAWNQPQHF	TGTGCCAGCAGTTTGGCAGGGGCCTGGAATCAGCCCCAGCATTTT
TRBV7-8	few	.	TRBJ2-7	CASSLGRQPPYEQYF	TGTGCCAGCAGCTTAGGTCGACAGCCCCCCTACGAGCAGTACTTC
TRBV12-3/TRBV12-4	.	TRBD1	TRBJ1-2	CASHGTGLNGYTF	TGTGCCAGCCACGGGACAGGGCTTAATGGCTACACCTTC
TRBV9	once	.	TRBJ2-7	CASSAVRGEQYF	TGTGCCAGCAGCGCCGTTAGAGGCGAGCAGTACTTC
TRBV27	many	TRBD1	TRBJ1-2	CASSFSGQGYGYTF	TGTGCCAGCAGCTTTTCGGGACAGGGATATGGCTACACCTTC